A selection of T cell receptor beta chains follows, all from one sample in a study of vaccination and CD4 T cells after COVID-19. TCRdb re-called the PCR reads through MiXCR, storing one row per CDR3 protein. This table holds some 4,000 distinct CDR3 sequences, less than 25% found once. Which antigens these TCRs recognize remains unknown. The material sequenced was CD4+ T cells from blood, cultured in vitro. The receptors derive from a human donor who had recovered from COVID-19. Both conserved end residues are part of each CDR3. Each record gives: CDR3 length, J gene, clone size, V gene, D gene, CDR3 protein, CDR3 DNA. D genes are given only for firm matches. Clone size is not always given. Where it is, it says once, few, many or a class for expanded clones.

cdr3_length: 17; j_call: TRBJ1-2; clone_size: few; v_call: TRBV30; d_call: -; cdr3_aa: CAWSVGQGRSFLYGYTF; cdr3_nt: TGTGCCTGGAGTGTAGGGCAGGGAAGATCATTTCTCTATGGCTACACCTTC
cdr3_length: 15; j_call: TRBJ1-1; clone_size: -; v_call: TRBV20-1; d_call: TRBD1; cdr3_aa: CSARDQGTGNTEAFF; cdr3_nt: TGCAGTGCTAGAGATCAGGGGACAGGGAATACTGAAGCTTTCTTT
cdr3_length: 19; j_call: TRBJ1-5; clone_size: -; v_call: TRBV19; d_call: TRBD1; cdr3_aa: CASSRFARTGGNSNQPQHF; cdr3_nt: TGTGCCAGTAGTAGATTCGCTCGGACAGGGGGGAATAGCAATCAGCCCCAGCATTTT
cdr3_length: 14; j_call: TRBJ2-5; clone_size: medium-sized; v_call: TRBV20-1; d_call: -; cdr3_aa: CSAKQGRGGETQYF; cdr3_nt: TGCAGTGCTAAACAGGGCAGGGGGGGAGAGACCCAGTACTTC
cdr3_length: 16; j_call: TRBJ1-5; clone_size: medium-sized; v_call: TRBV7-9; d_call: TRBD1; cdr3_aa: CASSSKGQAGDQPQHF; cdr3_nt: TGTGCCAGCAGCTCCAAGGGACAGGCGGGGGATCAGCCCCAGCATTTT
cdr3_length: 12; j_call: TRBJ1-6; clone_size: -; v_call: TRBV29-1; d_call: TRBD1; cdr3_aa: CSVRQGNSPLHF; cdr3_nt: TGCAGCGTTAGACAGGGGAATTCACCCCTCCACTTT
cdr3_length: 14; j_call: TRBJ1-1; clone_size: -; v_call: TRBV12-3/TRBV12-4; d_call: -; cdr3_aa: CASSLGQLNTEAFF; cdr3_nt: TGTGCCAGCAGTTTAGGACAGCTGAACACTGAAGCTTTCTTT
cdr3_length: 17; j_call: TRBJ2-1; clone_size: -; v_call: TRBV4-1; d_call: -; cdr3_aa: CASSQDGGRYSYNEQFF; cdr3_nt: TGCGCCAGCAGCCAAGATGGGGGGAGGTACTCCTACAATGAGCAGTTCTTC
cdr3_length: 15; j_call: TRBJ1-1; clone_size: -; v_call: TRBV7-2; d_call: TRBD1; cdr3_aa: CASSSTRRQGFEAFF; cdr3_nt: TGTGCCAGCAGCTCCACCCGCCGACAGGGTTTTGAAGCTTTCTTT
cdr3_length: 16; j_call: TRBJ1-3; clone_size: few; v_call: TRBV7-9; d_call: -; cdr3_aa: CASSLTGARAGNTIYF; cdr3_nt: TGTGCCAGCAGCTTGACGGGGGCAAGGGCTGGAAACACCATATATTTT
cdr3_length: 15; j_call: TRBJ1-3; clone_size: -; v_call: TRBV5-1; d_call: -; cdr3_aa: CASSGAGTSGNTIYF; cdr3_nt: TGCGCCAGCAGCGGCGCGGGAACCTCTGGAAACACCATATATTTT
cdr3_length: 13; j_call: TRBJ2-7; clone_size: -; v_call: TRBV12-3/TRBV12-4; d_call: -; cdr3_aa: CASSPGRSYEQYF; cdr3_nt: TGTGCCAGCAGTCCCGGGAGATCCTACGAGCAGTACTTC
cdr3_length: 14; j_call: TRBJ1-2; clone_size: medium-sized; v_call: TRBV18; d_call: -; cdr3_aa: CASSPREFTYGYTF; cdr3_nt: TGTGCCAGCTCACCAAGGGAGTTTACTTATGGCTACACCTTC
cdr3_length: 14; j_call: TRBJ2-7; clone_size: once; v_call: TRBV7-2; d_call: -; cdr3_aa: CASSARLVSYEQYF; cdr3_nt: TGTGCCAGCAGCGCTCGACTAGTTAGCTACGAGCAGTACTTC
cdr3_length: 15; j_call: TRBJ1-3; clone_size: -; v_call: TRBV19; d_call: -; cdr3_aa: CASSSEGRNGNTIYF; cdr3_nt: TGTGCCAGTAGTTCCGAGGGACGAAATGGAAACACCATATATTTT
cdr3_length: 14; j_call: TRBJ2-3; clone_size: few; v_call: TRBV30; d_call: -; cdr3_aa: CAWSVALGADTQYF; cdr3_nt: TGTGCCTGGAGTGTGGCCCTGGGGGCAGATACGCAGTATTTT
cdr3_length: 12; j_call: TRBJ1-2; clone_size: medium-sized; v_call: TRBV5-6; d_call: -; cdr3_aa: CASSPGRGGYTF; cdr3_nt: TGTGCCAGCAGCCCAGGACGGGGTGGCTACACCTTC
cdr3_length: 15; j_call: TRBJ1-1; clone_size: -; v_call: TRBV7-9; d_call: -; cdr3_aa: CASSVLSGESPEAFF; cdr3_nt: TGTGCCAGCAGCGTACTATCGGGGGAGAGCCCTGAAGCTTTCTTT
cdr3_length: 13; j_call: TRBJ1-2; clone_size: -; v_call: TRBV9; d_call: -; cdr3_aa: CASSVGYRYGYTF; cdr3_nt: TGTGCCAGCAGCGTAGGTTACCGATATGGCTACACCTTC
cdr3_length: 15; j_call: TRBJ1-3; clone_size: few; v_call: TRBV20-1; d_call: -; cdr3_aa: CSARDGGGSGNTIYF; cdr3_nt: TGCAGTGCTAGAGATGGGGGAGGCTCTGGAAACACCATATATTTT
cdr3_length: 15; j_call: TRBJ2-5; clone_size: -; v_call: TRBV7-9; d_call: TRBD1; cdr3_aa: CASNFGTGVQETQYF; cdr3_nt: TGTGCCAGCAACTTCGGGACAGGGGTACAAGAGACCCAGTACTTC
cdr3_length: 13; j_call: TRBJ2-7; clone_size: -; v_call: TRBV2; d_call: -; cdr3_aa: CASSEGSIGEQYF; cdr3_nt: TGTGCCAGCAGTGAAGGGAGTATTGGCGAGCAGTACTTC
cdr3_length: 15; j_call: TRBJ1-3; clone_size: -; v_call: TRBV12-3/TRBV12-4; d_call: -; cdr3_aa: CASSLGRGSGNTIYF; cdr3_nt: TGTGCCAGCAGTTTAGGGCGAGGGAGTGGAAACACCATATATTTT
cdr3_length: 14; j_call: TRBJ1-2; clone_size: -; v_call: TRBV21-1; d_call: -; cdr3_aa: CASSTGQEVYGYTF; cdr3_nt: TGTGCCAGCAGCACAGGACAGGAAGTATATGGCTACACCTTC
cdr3_length: 16; j_call: TRBJ1-2; clone_size: -; v_call: TRBV5-1; d_call: TRBD1; cdr3_aa: CASSLGPLQGVVGYTF; cdr3_nt: TGCGCCAGCAGTTTGGGACCGTTACAGGGGGTGGTTGGCTACACCTTC
cdr3_length: 14; j_call: TRBJ2-1; clone_size: few; v_call: TRBV24-1; d_call: -; cdr3_aa: CATSGFDNYNEQFF; cdr3_nt: TGTGCCACCAGTGGTTTCGACAACTACAATGAGCAGTTCTTC
cdr3_length: 13; j_call: TRBJ1-3; clone_size: medium-sized; v_call: TRBV24-1; d_call: -; cdr3_aa: CATKKGSGNTIYF; cdr3_nt: TGTGCCACCAAGAAGGGTTCTGGAAACACCATATATTTT
cdr3_length: 15; j_call: TRBJ2-5; clone_size: few; v_call: TRBV6-1; d_call: TRBD1; cdr3_aa: CASSPGTGGAKTQYF; cdr3_nt: TGTGCCAGCAGCCCCGGGACAGGGGGCGCGAAGACCCAGTACTTC
cdr3_length: 14; j_call: TRBJ1-4; clone_size: -; v_call: TRBV20-1; d_call: -; cdr3_aa: CSARGVGGAEKLFF; cdr3_nt: TGCAGTGCTAGAGGGGTTGGGGGTGCAGAAAAACTGTTTTTT
cdr3_length: 14; j_call: TRBJ2-2; clone_size: medium-sized; v_call: TRBV20-1; d_call: TRBD2; cdr3_aa: CSAAAGGLAGELFF; cdr3_nt: TGCAGTGCCGCAGCGGGGGGGTTGGCCGGGGAGCTGTTTTTT
cdr3_length: 17; j_call: TRBJ2-5; clone_size: -; v_call: TRBV21-1; d_call: -; cdr3_aa: CASSKVFDGGAQETQYF; cdr3_nt: TGTGCCAGCAGCAAAGTTTTCGACGGGGGGGCCCAAGAGACCCAGTACTTC
cdr3_length: 14; j_call: TRBJ2-2; clone_size: -; v_call: TRBV29-1; d_call: TRBD1; cdr3_aa: CSVKGTGRSGELFF; cdr3_nt: TGCAGCGTCAAGGGGACAGGGAGGTCCGGGGAGCTGTTTTTT
cdr3_length: 13; j_call: TRBJ1-1; clone_size: few; v_call: TRBV6-5; d_call: -; cdr3_aa: CASSYEGGNEAFF; cdr3_nt: TGTGCCAGCAGTTACGAGGGAGGTAATGAAGCTTTCTTT
cdr3_length: 14; j_call: TRBJ2-1; clone_size: -; v_call: TRBV19; d_call: TRBD2; cdr3_aa: CASSRTSVGGEQFF; cdr3_nt: TGTGCCAGTAGTAGGACTAGCGTAGGAGGCGAGCAGTTCTTC
cdr3_length: 15; j_call: TRBJ2-3; clone_size: -; v_call: TRBV5-1; d_call: -; cdr3_aa: CASSSQGLYTDTQYF; cdr3_nt: TGCGCCAGCAGCTCCCAGGGACTTTACACAGATACGCAGTATTTT
cdr3_length: 14; j_call: TRBJ1-1; clone_size: -; v_call: TRBV10-2; d_call: -; cdr3_aa: CASIRDFQNTEAFF; cdr3_nt: TGCGCCAGCATAAGGGACTTCCAGAACACTGAAGCTTTCTTT
cdr3_length: 14; j_call: TRBJ1-6; clone_size: -; v_call: TRBV6-1; d_call: -; cdr3_aa: CASRAHGDNSLLHF; cdr3_nt: TGTGCCAGCAGGGCCCATGGTGATAATTCACTCCTCCACTTT
cdr3_length: 16; j_call: TRBJ2-5; clone_size: medium-sized; v_call: TRBV5-1; d_call: TRBD1; cdr3_aa: CASSLPTGNGQETQYF; cdr3_nt: TGCGCCAGCAGCCTCCCGACAGGGAATGGACAAGAGACCCAGTACTTC
cdr3_length: 16; j_call: TRBJ1-3; clone_size: -; v_call: TRBV9; d_call: -; cdr3_aa: CASSVDWGYSGNTIYF; cdr3_nt: TGTGCCAGCAGCGTAGATTGGGGGTACTCTGGAAACACCATATATTTT
cdr3_length: 13; j_call: TRBJ1-6; clone_size: -; v_call: TRBV12-3/TRBV12-4; d_call: TRBD1; cdr3_aa: CASSYAGGNSLHF; cdr3_nt: TGTGCCAGCAGTTACGCAGGGGGCAATTCCCTCCACTTT
cdr3_length: 13; j_call: TRBJ2-3; clone_size: -; v_call: TRBV6-1; d_call: -; cdr3_aa: CASSGTRAGTQYF; cdr3_nt: TGTGCCAGCAGTGGGACCCGGGCGGGTACGCAGTATTTT
cdr3_length: 15; j_call: TRBJ1-1; clone_size: -; v_call: TRBV2; d_call: -; cdr3_aa: CASSENRGAVTEAFF; cdr3_nt: TGTGCCAGCAGTGAAAATCGGGGGGCGGTCACTGAAGCTTTCTTT
cdr3_length: 13; j_call: TRBJ2-1; clone_size: few; v_call: TRBV2; d_call: -; cdr3_aa: CASKQESYNEQFF; cdr3_nt: TGTGCCAGCAAACAGGAGTCCTACAATGAGCAGTTCTTC
cdr3_length: 15; j_call: TRBJ2-5; clone_size: few; v_call: TRBV20-1; d_call: -; cdr3_aa: CSAAPTGGAQETQYF; cdr3_nt: TGCAGTGCGGCTCCAACCGGGGGTGCACAGGAGACCCAGTACTTC
cdr3_length: 12; j_call: TRBJ1-5; clone_size: medium-sized; v_call: TRBV19; d_call: -; cdr3_aa: CASSFRNQPQHF; cdr3_nt: TGTGCCAGTAGTTTCCGTAATCAGCCCCAGCATTTT
cdr3_length: 16; j_call: TRBJ1-6; clone_size: few; v_call: TRBV6-5; d_call: TRBD1; cdr3_aa: CASSYTPDREHSPLHF; cdr3_nt: TGTGCCAGCAGTTACACCCCGGACAGGGAACATTCACCCCTCCACTTT
cdr3_length: 13; j_call: TRBJ2-2; clone_size: medium-sized; v_call: TRBV6-1; d_call: TRBD1; cdr3_aa: CASRDRVTGELFF; cdr3_nt: TGTGCCAGCCGGGACAGGGTCACCGGGGAGCTGTTTTTT
cdr3_length: 16; j_call: TRBJ2-7; clone_size: -; v_call: TRBV18; d_call: TRBD2; cdr3_aa: CASSPPSAGGANEQYF; cdr3_nt: TGTGCCAGCTCACCACCGTCAGCGGGAGGGGCGAACGAGCAGTACTTC
cdr3_length: 17; j_call: TRBJ2-7; clone_size: few; v_call: TRBV24-1; d_call: -; cdr3_aa: CATSDGTWVGGSYEQYF; cdr3_nt: TGTGCCACCAGTGATGGGACATGGGTAGGGGGTAGCTACGAGCAGTACTTC
cdr3_length: 12; j_call: TRBJ1-1; clone_size: few; v_call: TRBV20-1; d_call: -; cdr3_aa: CSAGHPNTEAFF; cdr3_nt: TGCAGTGCGGGACACCCGAACACTGAAGCTTTCTTT
cdr3_length: 14; j_call: TRBJ2-1; clone_size: medium-sized; v_call: TRBV20-1; d_call: TRBD2; cdr3_aa: CSARDMAGRDEQFF; cdr3_nt: TGCAGTGCTAGAGATATGGCGGGGAGGGATGAGCAGTTCTTC
cdr3_length: 13; j_call: TRBJ1-5; clone_size: hyperexpanded; v_call: TRBV20-1; d_call: -; cdr3_aa: CSASGGRGQPQHF; cdr3_nt: TGCAGTGCTAGCGGCGGGCGGGGACAGCCCCAGCATTTT
cdr3_length: 13; j_call: TRBJ1-5; clone_size: medium-sized; v_call: TRBV15; d_call: TRBD1; cdr3_aa: CATGQGLNQPQHF; cdr3_nt: TGTGCCACGGGACAGGGGCTAAATCAGCCCCAGCATTTT